This T cell receptor beta chain was captured by sequencing in a study of blood T cell repertoires in COVID-19. About the research overall: Some COVID-19 samples were acute and others convalescent; all came from the United States, Italy and Spain. Sample material is recorded as cDNA or gDNA derived from T cells, B-cell-depleted T cells, or PBMCs.

Trimming stripped 4 bases from V and 1 base from J, with 9 bases between. The CDR3 covers 13 residues. The germline V gene encodes CDR1 SGHRS and CDR2 YFSETQ. Original analysis: Nucleated cell number was recorded as an estimate derived from reference gene primer amplification. Assay: immunoSEQ multiplex PCR; the TCRdb copy retains only in-frame clones and omits some. V and J calls and clone size come straight from that table; D and trimming were deduced from the DNA. Among about 180,000 clones listed, approximately 86% were seen once. The sequence derives from a man aged 45-65 years with active or convalescent COVID-19. The chain joins TRBV5-1 to TRBJ2-7, with a possible D match to TRBD2 (6 bases). Input material: peripheral blood. The DNA for the CDR3 is TGCGCCAGCAGCCACGGGACTTCCTACGAGCAGTACTTC. Protein product: CASSHGTSYEQYF. The complete variable domain, with remaining parts taken from reference TRBV5-1 and TRBJ2-7, reads KAGVTQTPRYLIKTRGQQVTLSCSPISGHRSVSWYQQTPGQGLQFLFEYFSETQRNKGNFPGRFSGRQFSNSRSEMNVSTLELGDSALYLCASSHGTSYEQYFGPGTRLTVT.